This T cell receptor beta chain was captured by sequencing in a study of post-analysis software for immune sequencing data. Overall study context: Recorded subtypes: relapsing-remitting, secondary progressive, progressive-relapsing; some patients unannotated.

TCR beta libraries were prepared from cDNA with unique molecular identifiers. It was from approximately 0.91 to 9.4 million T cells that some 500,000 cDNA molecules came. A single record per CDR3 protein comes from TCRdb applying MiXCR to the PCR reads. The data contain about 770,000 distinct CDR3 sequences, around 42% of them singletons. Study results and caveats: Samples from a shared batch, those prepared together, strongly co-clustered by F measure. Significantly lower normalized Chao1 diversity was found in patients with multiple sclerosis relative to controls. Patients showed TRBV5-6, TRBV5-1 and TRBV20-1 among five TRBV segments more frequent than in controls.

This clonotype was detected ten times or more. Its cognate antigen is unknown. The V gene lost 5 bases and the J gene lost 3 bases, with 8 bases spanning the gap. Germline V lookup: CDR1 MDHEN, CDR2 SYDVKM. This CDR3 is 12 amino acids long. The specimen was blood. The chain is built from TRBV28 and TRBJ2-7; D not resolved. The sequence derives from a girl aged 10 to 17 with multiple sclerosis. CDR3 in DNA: TGTGCCAGCAGTGGAACGATCTACGAGCAGTACTTC. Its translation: CASSGTIYEQYF. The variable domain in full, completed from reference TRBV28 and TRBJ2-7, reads DVKVTQSSRYLVKRTGEKVFLECVQDMDHENMFWYRQDPGLGLRLIYFSYDVKMKEKGDIPEGYSVSREKKERFSLILESASTNQTSMYLCASSGTIYEQYFGPGTRLTVT.